The present entry profiles one T cell receptor beta chain with its context. This record comes from a study of T cells in Graves' hyperthyroidism and ophthalmopathy. The CDR3 is 14 amino acids. CDR1 and CDR2 from the germline V gene are LNHDA and SQIVND (reference sequence). Trimming pared 1 base from V and 7 bases from J, leaving 11 bases between. PBMCs were obtained from about 9 ml fresh peripheral blood. Researchers took RNA transcripts and amplified the TCR beta CDR3 regions from them. During a first-round RT-PCR of the TCR CDR3, the HTBI primer set was used. TCRdb reanalysed the multiplex PCR reads using MiXCR and keeps one entry per CDR3 protein. The sample includes about 420,000 distinct CDR3 sequences, roughly 15% of them seen just once.

This clonotype was obtained from a woman aged 18-29 years with Graves' hyperthyroidism. The genes are TRBV19 and TRBJ2-1, with D perhaps matching TRBD1 (5 bases). What was sequenced was blood. The CDR3 DNA is TGTGCCAGTAGTATAGGGGGCCTCAGAAATGAGCAGTTCTTC. It translates to CASSIGGLRNEQFF. Full variable domain (remainder filled in from reference TRBV19 and TRBJ2-1): DGGITQSPKYLFRKEGQNVTLSCEQNLNHDAMYWYRQDPGQGLRLIYYSQIVNDFQKGDIAEGYSVSREKKESFPLTVTSAQKNPTAFYLCASSIGGLRNEQFFGPGTRLTVL.